These T cell receptor beta chains were read from a single sample in a study of blood T cell repertoires in COVID-19. The table came from immunoSEQ multiplex PCR; TCRdb's copy has only in-frame clones and leaves some out. Among roughly 380,000 clones, about nine tenths were seen once, and the ten largest hold roughly 1.5%. Sequences were obtained from peripheral blood. Receptors originate from a woman aged 40 to 49 with COVID-19, enrolled during active disease. Both conserved end residues are part of each CDR3. A D gene is named only where the DNA matches it firmly. Some rows mark clone size as missing; the rest say once, few, many or name a class of expanded clone.

D | J | V | size | CDR3 | DNA
NA | TRBJ2-7 | TRBV21-1 | NA | CASSLTGGATYYEQYF | TGTGCCAGCAGCCTTACCGGGGGGGCCACGTACTACGAGCAGTACTTC
NA | TRBJ2-2 | TRBV27 | NA | CASSLRAGNTGELFF | TGTGCCAGCAGTTTGAGGGCAGGGAACACCGGGGAGCTGTTTTTT
NA | TRBJ2-2 | TRBV7-6 | NA | CASSLGQNRDTGELFF | TGTGCCAGCAGCTTAGGACAGAACAGGGACACCGGGGAGCTGTTTTTT
NA | TRBJ1-3 | TRBV6-6 | few | CASTLISGNTIYF | TGTGCCAGCACCTTAATCTCTGGAAACACCATATATTTT
NA | TRBJ1-4 | TRBV7-6 | NA | CASSHRQVSGEKLFF | TGTGCCAGCAGCCACCGACAGGTTTCGGGAGAAAAACTGTTTTTT
TRBD1 | TRBJ2-7 | TRBV7-6 | few | CASSLGQGFNEQYF | TGTGCCAGCAGCTTAGGACAGGGCTTCAACGAGCAGTACTTC
NA | TRBJ1-5 | TRBV28 | NA | CASSLRRSPTVQPQHF | TGTGCCAGCAGCCTGAGGCGGTCGCCTACCGTACAGCCCCAGCATTTT
NA | TRBJ1-5 | TRBV28 | NA | CASSVTQPQHF | TGTGCCAGCAGTGTGACACAGCCCCAGCATTTT
TRBD1 | TRBJ2-7 | TRBV4-1 | NA | CASSQVGQGAGEQYF | TGCGCCAGCAGCCAAGTCGGACAGGGGGCGGGCGAGCAGTACTTC
TRBD1 | TRBJ1-6 | TRBV27 | once | CASSQGANYNSPLHF | TGTGCCAGCAGTCAGGGGGCGAACTATAATTCACCCCTCCACTTT
NA | TRBJ2-7 | TRBV27 | NA | CASAWGDPYEQYF | TGTGCCAGCGCTTGGGGGGACCCCTACGAGCAGTACTTC
TRBD1 | TRBJ1-1 | TRBV25-1 | NA | CASSGRGQVNTEAFF | TGTGCCAGCAGTGGAAGGGGGCAGGTAAACACTGAAGCTTTCTTT
NA | TRBJ1-1 | TRBV12-5 | NA | CASGSARQLNTEAFF | TGTGCTAGTGGTTCCGCGAGGCAGTTGAACACTGAAGCTTTCTTT
NA | TRBJ1-1 | TRBV6-2/TRBV6-3 | NA | CASSNGPGTNTEAFF | TGTGCCAGCAGTAACGGCCCGGGGACAAACACTGAAGCTTTCTTT
NA | TRBJ1-2 | TRBV3-1/TRBV3-2 | NA | CASGTSAGGYTF | TGTGCCAGTGGGACGTCGGCGGGGGGCTACACCTTC
NA | TRBJ1-4 | TRBV4-2 | NA | CASSLQGGGSEKLFF | TGTGCCAGCAGCCTTCAGGGTGGCGGCAGTGAAAAACTGTTTTTT
NA | TRBJ1-5 | TRBV11-2 | once | CASSLQRSNQPQHF | TGTGCCAGCAGCTTACAGCGTAGCAATCAGCCCCAGCATTTT
TRBD1 | TRBJ1-2 | TRBV7-2 | once | CASSLRVGGTAFNYGYTF | TGTGCCAGCAGCTTAAGGGTCGGAGGGACAGCTTTTAACTATGGCTACACCTTC
TRBD2 | TRBJ2-1 | TRBV7-3 | NA | CASSRGLVDEQFF | TGTGCCAGCAGCAGGGGACTAGTGGATGAGCAGTTCTTC
TRBD2 | TRBJ2-1 | TRBV5-1 | once | CASSFLAGAPNEQFF | TGCGCCAGCAGCTTTCTAGCGGGAGCCCCTAATGAGCAGTTCTTC